The clone carrying this T cell receptor (beta chain) was observed a few times. What it binds is not known. Measured with immunoSEQ multiplex PCR; TCRdb has only the in-frame clones, and not every one. Among about 36,000 clones, 74% were seen once, and the ten largest hold about 18%. This record comes from a study of OX40 agonist ivuxolimab in advanced cancers. Study details: While on treatment, patients had intravenous ivuxolimab at 0.01 to 10 mg/kg every 2 weeks. Notes on the study in general: Normalized expansion of T-cell clones was also low for some nonresponders.

The CDR3 sequence is 19 residues long. The germline gives CDR1 SGDLS, CDR2 YYNGEE. The V gene end was trimmed by 0 bases and the J gene end by 5 bases; junction bases not matched to a gene: 16. The TCR was taken from an adult with an advanced solid tumor such as melanoma, head and neck, liver or kidney cancer. The material was CD4+ or CD8+ T cells sorted from blood, obtained in a trial of the OX40 agonist ivuxolimab. The chain uses TRBV9 and TRBJ2-2, with 7 bases identical to TRBD2. CDR3 nucleotide sequence: TGTGCCAGCAGCGTAGTTCCCTTGGTGATAGCGGGCGGAACCGGGGAGCTGTTTTTT. This codes for CASSVVPLVIAGGTGELFF.